The T cell receptor beta chain under discussion was sequenced for a study of cytomegalovirus exposure and HLA in healthy donors. This clone was found a few times. The antigen is not known. Study results and limitations: In presence/absence analyses, roughly uniform sequencing depth across donors was assumed. The number of N-insertions in an Asian-associated ancestry cluster was reportedly below the roughly 670-donor mean in a later analysis.

The PCR employed 60 Vbeta primers together with 13 Jbeta primers. Repertoires were generated with immunoSEQ multiplex PCR, while TCRdb's copy carries only in-frame clones and drops some. The sample has more than 150,000 clones, 82% seen once; the top ten hold 1.5%. The sequenced sample was PBMCs. This TCR was recovered from a man aged 40-55 years in good health and CMV-seronegative.

The CDR3 loop is CASSSDRGEPQHF. The CDR3 region has the DNA TGTGCCAGCAGTTCGGACAGGGGCGAGCCCCAGCATTTT. The chain combines TRBV7-3 with TRBJ1-5; 9 bases line up with TRBD1. CDR3 length: 13 residues. With V trimmed by 6 bases and J by 8 bases, 5 bases remained unmatched. Per the germline V gene, CDR1 is SGHTA and CDR2 is FQGTGA.